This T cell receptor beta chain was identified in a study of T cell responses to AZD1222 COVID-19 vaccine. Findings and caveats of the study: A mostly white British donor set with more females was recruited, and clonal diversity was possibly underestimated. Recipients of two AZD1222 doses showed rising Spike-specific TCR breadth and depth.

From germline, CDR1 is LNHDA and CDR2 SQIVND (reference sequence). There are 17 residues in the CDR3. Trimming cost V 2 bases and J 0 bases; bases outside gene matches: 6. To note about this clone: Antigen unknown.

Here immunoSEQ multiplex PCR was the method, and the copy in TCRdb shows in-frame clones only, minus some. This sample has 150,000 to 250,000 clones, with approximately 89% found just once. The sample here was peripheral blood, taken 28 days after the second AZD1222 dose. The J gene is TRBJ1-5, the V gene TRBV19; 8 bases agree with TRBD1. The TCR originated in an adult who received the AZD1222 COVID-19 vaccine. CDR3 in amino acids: CASSIQGALPSNQPQHF. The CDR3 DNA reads TGTGCCAGTAGTATACAGGGGGCCCTTCCTAGCAATCAGCCCCAGCATTTT. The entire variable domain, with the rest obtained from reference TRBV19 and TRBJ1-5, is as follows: DGGITQSPKYLFRKEGQNVTLSCEQNLNHDAMYWYRQDPGQGLRLIYYSQIVNDFQKGDIAEGYSVSREKKESFPLTVTSAQKNPTAFYLCASSIQGALPSNQPQHFGDGTRLSIL.